This TCR beta chain appears in the sequencing data of a study of cytomegalovirus exposure and HLA in healthy donors. Study-wide findings and caveats: In a later analysis, an Asian-associated ancestry cluster reportedly showed fewer N-insertions than the approximately 610-donor mean.

V lost 0 bases to trimming and J lost 4 bases; unmatched junction nucleotides: 4. Germline loops: CDR1 LGHNA, CDR2 YSLEER. There are 17 residues in the CDR3. Vbeta (60) and Jbeta (13) primers were used in the PCR. Clones were read by immunoSEQ multiplex PCR, and TCRdb kept only the in-frame ones, dropping some. This sample has about 120,000 clones; more than 60% occur once, and the top ten carry less than 12%. This clone was counted only a few times. Its specificity is unknown. The V call is TRBV4-3, the J call TRBJ2-1, with TRBD2 matching 12 bases. The sample taken for sequencing was PBMCs. The origin of this receptor is a man in his forties in good health and CMV-seropositive. As DNA, the CDR3 is TGCGCCAGCAGCCAAGATGGCCTAGCGGGAGGGTACAATGAGCAGTTCTTC. This translates into CASSQDGLAGGYNEQFF.